This TCR beta chain was sequenced in a study of cytomegalovirus exposure and HLA in healthy donors. Both 60 Vbeta primers and 13 Jbeta primers went into the PCR. Sequencing was performed with immunoSEQ multiplex PCR; in TCRdb, only in-frame clones are kept and a portion is missing. In the table there are over 75,000 clones, about 68% of which are singletons. General study points: At a 0.05 false discovery rate, a later analysis found 16,951 TCR beta sequences to be associated with HLA alleles.

Worth noting for this clone: The antigen remains undetermined.

Input material: PBMCs. This clonotype originated in a human donor in good health.

The CDR3 DNA reads TGTGCCAGCAGCCCGACGACAGGGAAGGGGAAGCAGCCCCAGCATTTT. This codes for CASSPTTGKGKQPQHF. The J gene is TRBJ1-5, the V gene TRBV11-2, with 7 bases lining up with TRBD1. Germline loops: CDR1 SGHAT, CDR2 FQNNGV. The length of the CDR3 is 16 residues. V was pared by 5 bases and J by 7 bases, with 14 bases of the junction left unmatched.